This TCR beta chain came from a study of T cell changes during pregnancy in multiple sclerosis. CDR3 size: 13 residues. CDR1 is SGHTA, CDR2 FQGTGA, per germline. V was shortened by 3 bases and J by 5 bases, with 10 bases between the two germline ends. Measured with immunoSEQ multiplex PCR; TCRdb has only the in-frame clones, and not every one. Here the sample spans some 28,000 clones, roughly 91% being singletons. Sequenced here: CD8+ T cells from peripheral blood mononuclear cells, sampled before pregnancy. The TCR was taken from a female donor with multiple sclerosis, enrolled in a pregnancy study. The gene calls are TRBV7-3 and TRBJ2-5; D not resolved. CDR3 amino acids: CASSFLVGETQYF. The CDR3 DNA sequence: TGTGCCAGCAGCTTCCTAGTCGGGGAGACCCAGTACTTC.